The TCR beta chain described here comes from a study of cytomegalovirus exposure and HLA in healthy donors. Study in general: Out of a few hundred genotyped donors, about 76% belonged to the Caucasian-associated ancestry cluster.

V was pared by 3 bases and J by 0 bases, with 10 bases between. The germline V gene has CDR1 SGDLS and CDR2 YYNGEE. The CDR3 spans 15 residues. PCR was performed using 60 Vbeta and 13 Jbeta primers. Profiled with immunoSEQ multiplex PCR; TCRdb holds only in-frame clones, not every one. The repertoire consists of 200,000 or so clones, with approximately 81% occurring once and the leading ten covering roughly 2.1%. This clone was observed a handful of times. The rearrangement links TRBV9 to TRBJ2-1, with D possibly matching TRBD2 (5 bases). The sample comprised PBMCs. The sequence derives from a woman younger than 30 in good health and CMV-seropositive. The chain's CDR3 is CASSGGISSYNEQFF. The CDR3 coding sequence is TGTGCCAGCAGCGGAGGGATCAGCTCCTACAATGAGCAGTTCTTC.